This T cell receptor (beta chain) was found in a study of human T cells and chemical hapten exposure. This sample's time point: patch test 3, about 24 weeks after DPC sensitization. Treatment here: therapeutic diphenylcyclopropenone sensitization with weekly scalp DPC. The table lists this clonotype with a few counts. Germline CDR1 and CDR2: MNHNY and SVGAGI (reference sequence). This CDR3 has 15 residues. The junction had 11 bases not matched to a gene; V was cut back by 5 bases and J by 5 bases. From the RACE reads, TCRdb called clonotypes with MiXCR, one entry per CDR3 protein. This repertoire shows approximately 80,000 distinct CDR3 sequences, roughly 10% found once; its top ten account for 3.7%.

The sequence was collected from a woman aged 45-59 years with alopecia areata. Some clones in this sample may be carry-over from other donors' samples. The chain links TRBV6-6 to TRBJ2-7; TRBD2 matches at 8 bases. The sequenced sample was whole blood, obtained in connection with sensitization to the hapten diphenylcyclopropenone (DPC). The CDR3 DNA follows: TGTGCCAGCAGTGACCCGGCGGGAGGACGGGACGAGCAGTACTTC. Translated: CASSDPAGGRDEQYF.